Listed below are T cell receptor beta chains from one sample, sequenced in a study of CD8+ T cells in alopecia areata. The repertoire was sequenced with immunoSEQ multiplex PCR; TCRdb's copy has only in-frame clones and lacks some. The sample holds about 190,000 clones; around 60% are singletons and the top ten take about 0.65%. The starting material was CD4+ T cells sorted from blood, obtained at week 4, from a patient treated with tofacitinib. These receptors came from a human donor with alopecia areata. Both conserved end residues are part of each CDR3. D genes are given only for firm matches. Clone size is given for some rows only: seen once, a few or many times, or a class if the clone is expanded.

d_call j_call cdr3_length v_call clone_size cdr3_aa cdr3_nt
TRBD2 TRBJ2-7 15 TRBV5-1 NA CASSLSASGAYEQYF TGCGCCAGCAGCTTGAGCGCTAGCGGGGCCTACGAGCAGTACTTC
TRBD1 TRBJ1-2 13 TRBV7-9 NA CASSQETGNGYTF TGTGCCAGCAGCCAAGAGACAGGGAATGGCTACACCTTC
NA TRBJ1-5 16 TRBV19 few CASSIGIGDLNQPQHF TGTGCCAGTAGTATCGGGATCGGGGATCTCAATCAGCCCCAGCATTTT
TRBD1 TRBJ1-5 14 TRBV30 NA CAWSIGQGGQPQHF TGTGCCTGGAGCATCGGACAGGGTGGTCAGCCCCAGCATTTT
NA TRBJ2-5 13 TRBV15 NA CATSRDLSGTQYF TGTGCCACCAGCAGAGATCTCAGCGGGACCCAGTACTTC
NA TRBJ2-1 13 TRBV14 NA CASSLKVRVEQFF TGTGCCAGCAGCCTTAAGGTGAGGGTTGAGCAGTTCTTC
TRBD1 TRBJ2-5 13 TRBV30 NA CAWNRDRQETQYF TGTGCCTGGAACCGGGACAGGCAAGAGACCCAGTACTTC
TRBD1 TRBJ2-1 13 TRBV2 NA CASSERGQGRPFF TGTGCCAGCAGTGAACGGGGACAGGGAAGACCGTTCTTC
TRBD2 TRBJ2-5 15 TRBV28 once CASSLWLAGQETQYF TGTGCCAGCAGTCTATGGCTAGCGGGACAAGAGACCCAGTACTTC
TRBD1 TRBJ2-2 13 TRBV29-1 NA CSAGTGTAGELFF TGCAGCGCCGGGACAGGGACGGCCGGGGAGCTGTTTTTT
TRBD1 TRBJ2-5 14 TRBV5-1 NA CASSLERGRETQYF TGCGCCAGCAGCTTGGAAAGGGGGCGAGAGACCCAGTACTTC
TRBD1 TRBJ2-5 13 TRBV29-1 NA CSVSGQGTETQYF TGCAGCGTTTCCGGACAGGGTACCGAGACCCAGTACTTC
NA TRBJ2-1 14 TRBV5-4 few CATLPEIGYNEQFF TGTGCCACCCTGCCGGAGATTGGTTACAATGAGCAGTTCTTC
NA TRBJ1-1 14 TRBV19 few CASSIGRARAEAFF TGTGCCAGTAGTATTGGCAGGGCGAGGGCTGAAGCTTTCTTT
NA TRBJ1-1 14 TRBV7-8 NA CASSLAIQGSEAFF TGTGCCAGCAGCTTAGCTATTCAGGGCTCTGAAGCTTTCTTT
TRBD2 TRBJ2-3 15 TRBV2 NA CASSGLAGARDTQYF TGTGCCAGCAGCGGACTAGCGGGAGCTCGAGATACGCAGTATTTT
NA TRBJ2-5 11 TRBV30 once CAWDIQETQYF TGTGCCTGGGACATCCAAGAGACCCAGTACTTC
NA TRBJ2-3 12 TRBV30 many CASGGGTDTQYF TGTGCCTCTGGGGGAGGCACAGATACGCAGTATTTT
NA TRBJ1-2 13 TRBV19 NA CASSIEGNYGYTF TGTGCCAGTAGTATTGAGGGTAACTATGGCTACACCTTC
TRBD1 TRBJ2-3 17 TRBV7-2 NA CASSLGTGQGARDTQYF TGTGCCAGCAGCTTAGGAACGGGACAGGGGGCGAGAGATACGCAGTATTTT
TRBD2 TRBJ2-3 14 TRBV7-9 once CASSLSGSEDTQYF TGTGCCAGCAGCTTGAGCGGGAGTGAAGATACGCAGTATTTT
NA TRBJ2-3 13 TRBV4-3 once CASSQRITDTQYF TGCGCCAGCAGCCAGCGGATCACAGATACGCAGTATTTT
TRBD2 TRBJ2-1 17 TRBV7-2 once CASSYYTSGRGYNEQFF TGTGCCAGCAGCTATTATACTAGCGGGAGAGGCTACAATGAGCAGTTCTTC
TRBD1 TRBJ2-7 14 TRBV2 few CANSPGQGSGEQYF TGTGCCAACTCACCGGGACAGGGGTCTGGCGAGCAGTACTTC
TRBD1 TRBJ2-3 13 TRBV29-1 NA CSDRDSFTDTQYF TGCAGCGACCGGGACAGCTTCACAGATACGCAGTATTTT
TRBD2 TRBJ2-1 16 TRBV6-6 NA CASSSNLAGSYNEQFF TGTGCCAGCAGCTCTAACCTAGCGGGCTCCTACAATGAGCAGTTCTTC
NA TRBJ2-7 12 TRBV30 few CAWMRAGYEQYF TGTGCCTGGATGCGAGCTGGCTACGAGCAGTACTTC
TRBD1 TRBJ1-1 15 TRBV5-5 NA CASSWDRPENTEAFF TGTGCCAGCAGCTGGGACAGGCCTGAGAACACTGAAGCTTTCTTT
NA TRBJ2-7 14 TRBV7-2 NA CASSLERRSYEQYF TGTGCCAGCAGCTTAGAGCGGAGGAGCTACGAGCAGTACTTC
NA TRBJ2-3 17 TRBV4-3 NA CASSLGPAGPSTDTQYF TGCGCCAGCAGCCTTGGACCGGCGGGACCCAGCACAGATACGCAGTATTTT
NA TRBJ1-2 18 TRBV7-2 few CASSFKTHTLTANYGYTF TGTGCCAGCAGTTTCAAAACCCATACACTTACCGCTAACTATGGCTACACCTTC
NA TRBJ2-7 13 TRBV28 NA CASSFNNLYEQYF TGTGCCAGCAGTTTCAACAACCTCTACGAGCAGTACTTC
TRBD2 TRBJ2-1 16 TRBV5-1 NA CASSLQGLASYNEQFF TGCGCCAGCAGTCTTCAGGGACTAGCGAGTTACAATGAGCAGTTCTTC
TRBD1 TRBJ2-5 14 TRBV19 NA CASSWDREQETQYF TGTGCCAGTAGTTGGGACAGGGAACAAGAGACCCAGTACTTC
NA TRBJ2-6 12 TRBV28 NA CASRGGANVLTF TGTGCCAGCAGAGGAGGGGCCAACGTCCTGACTTTC
NA TRBJ2-7 15 TRBV7-9 NA CASSWTGSGVYEQYF TGTGCCAGCAGCTGGACCGGATCCGGGGTCTACGAGCAGTACTTC
TRBD2 TRBJ2-2 14 TRBV19 NA CASSPRTSAGELFF TGTGCCAGTAGTCCTCGGACTAGCGCCGGGGAGCTGTTTTTT
TRBD2 TRBJ2-5 15 TRBV15 NA CATSRRTGGIETQYF TGTGCCACCAGCAGACGGACGGGAGGTATTGAGACCCAGTACTTC
NA TRBJ2-5 17 TRBV11-2 NA CASSLHFSRGAQETQYF TGTGCCAGCAGCCTTCATTTCTCCCGAGGGGCGCAAGAGACCCAGTACTTC
TRBD1 TRBJ1-1 15 TRBV14 NA CASSLQPGQGTEAFF TGTGCCAGCAGCCTACAGCCGGGACAGGGAACTGAAGCTTTCTTT
NA TRBJ1-2 13 TRBV6-1 NA CASSLPQVGGYTF TGTGCCAGCAGTCTCCCGCAAGTCGGTGGCTACACCTTC
NA TRBJ2-7 14 TRBV6-5 few CASQPIDRPYEQYF TGTGCCAGCCAACCCATCGACAGGCCCTACGAGCAGTACTTC
NA TRBJ1-5 14 TRBV2 NA CASSLGGSNQPQHF TGTGCCAGCAGCCTGGGTGGGAGCAATCAGCCCCAGCATTTT
TRBD1 TRBJ1-5 15 TRBV2 NA CASTSDRAARQPQHF TGTGCCAGCACCTCGGACAGGGCGGCACGGCAGCCCCAGCATTTT
NA TRBJ1-5 18 TRBV29-1 NA CSVALGGTGSGGNQPQHF TGCAGCGTTGCCCTAGGGGGGACCGGATCGGGGGGCAATCAGCCCCAGCATTTT
TRBD1 TRBJ1-2 14 TRBV15 once CATSRPTGARGYTF TGTGCCACCAGCAGACCGACAGGGGCTCGAGGCTACACCTTC
NA TRBJ1-3 12 TRBV2 few CASSGGGNTIYF TGTGCCAGCAGTGGTGGGGGAAACACCATATATTTT
NA TRBJ1-2 15 TRBV29-1 NA CSVVGLGFTNYGYTF TGCAGCGTTGTTGGGCTTGGGTTCACTAACTATGGCTACACCTTC
NA TRBJ2-3 13 TRBV27 NA CASSPRGRDTQYF TGTGCCAGCTCTCCCCGGGGGCGGGATACGCAGTATTTT
TRBD2 TRBJ2-7 15 TRBV27 NA CASSYRTSDTYEQYF TGTGCCAGCAGTTATCGGACTAGCGACACCTACGAGCAGTACTTC
NA TRBJ1-5 16 TRBV7-2 NA CASSLDWVGSNQPQHF TGTGCCAGCAGCTTAGATTGGGTTGGCAGCAATCAGCCCCAGCATTTT
NA TRBJ2-1 13 TRBV4-1 NA CASSPMDRNEQFF TGCGCCAGCAGCCCCATGGACCGCAATGAGCAGTTCTTC
NA TRBJ1-2 14 TRBV7-2 NA CASSLVDHNYGYTF TGTGCCAGCAGCTTAGTCGACCACAACTATGGCTACACCTTC
NA TRBJ1-1 13 TRBV10-3 NA CAIMSGVSTEAFF TGTGCCATCATGTCTGGGGTATCAACTGAAGCTTTCTTT
TRBD2 TRBJ2-1 14 TRBV19 NA CASSISSGRGEQFF TGTGCCAGTAGTATCTCTAGCGGGAGGGGGGAGCAGTTCTTC
NA TRBJ2-5 14 TRBV7-2 NA CASSFRGTEETQYF TGTGCCAGCAGCTTCCGCGGGACGGAAGAGACCCAGTACTTC
NA TRBJ2-1 12 TRBV6-6 NA CASSYSINEQFF TGTGCCAGCAGTTACTCGATCAATGAGCAGTTCTTC
NA TRBJ1-5 15 TRBV23-1 NA CASSPRDPLHQPQHF TGCGCCAGCAGTCCCCGGGACCCCCTACATCAGCCCCAGCATTTT
NA TRBJ2-6 16 TRBV15 NA CATSRDVRSGANVLTF TGTGCCACCAGCAGAGATGTCAGGTCTGGGGCCAACGTCCTGACTTTC
NA TRBJ2-1 18 TRBV4-1 NA CASSQDRSSLSSYNEQFF TGCGCCAGCAGCCAAGATCGGTCTAGCTTGAGCTCCTACAATGAGCAGTTCTTC